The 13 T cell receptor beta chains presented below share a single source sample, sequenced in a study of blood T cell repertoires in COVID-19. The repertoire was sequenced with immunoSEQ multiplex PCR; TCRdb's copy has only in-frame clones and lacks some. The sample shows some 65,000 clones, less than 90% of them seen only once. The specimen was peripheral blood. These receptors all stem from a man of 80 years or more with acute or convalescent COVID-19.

The CDR3 DNA sequence: TGTGCCAGCAGTTACTCCCGCGGGAGGGTGAACGAGCAGTACTTC. This codes for CASSYSRGRVNEQYF. The V call is TRBV6-2 or TRBV6-3, the J call TRBJ2-7; 9 bases are a match to TRBD2. V lost 0 bases and J lost 5; bases outside the gene matches: 5. The V gene's germline CDR1 is MNHEY and CDR2 SVGEGT. The CDR3 extends over 15 amino acids.

The CDR3 is CASSLGGSDEKLFF. In nucleotides, the CDR3 is TGCGCCAGCAGCTTGGGAGGGTCGGATGAAAAACTGTTTTTT. The chain couples TRBV5-1 to TRBJ1-4; D not resolved. This CDR3 has 14 residues. Looked up from germline, CDR1 is SGHRS and CDR2 is YFSETQ. The ends were cut back, 0 bases at V and 6 bases at J, with 9 bases in the middle.

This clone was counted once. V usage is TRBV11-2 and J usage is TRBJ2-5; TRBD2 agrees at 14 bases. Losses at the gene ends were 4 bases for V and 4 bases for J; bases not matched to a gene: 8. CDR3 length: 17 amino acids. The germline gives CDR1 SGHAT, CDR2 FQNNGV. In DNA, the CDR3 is TGTGCCAGCAGCTCTGGGACTAGCGGGAGTAGGGCAGAGACCCAGTACTTC. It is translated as CASSSGTSGSRAETQYF.

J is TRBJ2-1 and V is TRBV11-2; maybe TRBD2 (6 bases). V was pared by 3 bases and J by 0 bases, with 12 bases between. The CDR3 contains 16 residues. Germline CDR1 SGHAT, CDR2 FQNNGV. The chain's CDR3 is CASSFIGGRSYNEQFF. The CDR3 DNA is TGTGCCAGCAGCTTCATCGGGGGACGCTCCTACAATGAGCAGTTCTTC.

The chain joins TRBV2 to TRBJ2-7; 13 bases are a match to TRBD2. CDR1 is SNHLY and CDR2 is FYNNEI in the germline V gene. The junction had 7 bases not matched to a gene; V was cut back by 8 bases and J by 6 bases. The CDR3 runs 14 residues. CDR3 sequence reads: CASDGLAGASEQYF. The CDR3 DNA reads TGTGCCAGCGATGGACTAGCGGGAGCGTCCGAGCAGTACTTC.

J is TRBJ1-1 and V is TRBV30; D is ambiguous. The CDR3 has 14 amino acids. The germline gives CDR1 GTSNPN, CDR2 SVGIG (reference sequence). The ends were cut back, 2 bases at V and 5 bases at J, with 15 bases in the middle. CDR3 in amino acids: CAWSKGLPGTEAFF. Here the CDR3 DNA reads TGTGCCTGGAGTAAAGGACTGCCCGGGACTGAAGCTTTCTTT.

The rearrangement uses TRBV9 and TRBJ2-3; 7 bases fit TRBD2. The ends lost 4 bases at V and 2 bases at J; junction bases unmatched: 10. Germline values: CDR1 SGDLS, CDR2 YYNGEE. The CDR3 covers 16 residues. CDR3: CASSSRGDSATDTQYF. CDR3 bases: TGTGCCAGCAGCTCCCGGGGGGACTCCGCCACAGATACGCAGTATTTT.

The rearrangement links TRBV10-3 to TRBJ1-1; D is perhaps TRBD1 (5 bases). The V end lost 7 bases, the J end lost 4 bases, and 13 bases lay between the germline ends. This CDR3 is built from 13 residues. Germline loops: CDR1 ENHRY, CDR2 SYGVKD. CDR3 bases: TGTGCCATCACCCCAGGGTACAGCACTGAAGCTTTCTTT. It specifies CAITPGYSTEAFF.

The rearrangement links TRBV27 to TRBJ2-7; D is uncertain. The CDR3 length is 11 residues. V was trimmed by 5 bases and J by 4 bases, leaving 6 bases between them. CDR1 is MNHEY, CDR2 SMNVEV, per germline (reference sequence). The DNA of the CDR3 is TGTGCCAGCAGTAACCAGTACGAGCAGTACTTC. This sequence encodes CASSNQYEQYF.

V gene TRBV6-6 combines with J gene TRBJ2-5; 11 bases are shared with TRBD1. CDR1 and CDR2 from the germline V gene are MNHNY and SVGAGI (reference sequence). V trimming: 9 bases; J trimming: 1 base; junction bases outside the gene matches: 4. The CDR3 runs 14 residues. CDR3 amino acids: CASWDRGVQETQYF. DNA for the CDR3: TGTGCCAGTTGGGACAGGGGGGTCCAAGAGACCCAGTACTTC.

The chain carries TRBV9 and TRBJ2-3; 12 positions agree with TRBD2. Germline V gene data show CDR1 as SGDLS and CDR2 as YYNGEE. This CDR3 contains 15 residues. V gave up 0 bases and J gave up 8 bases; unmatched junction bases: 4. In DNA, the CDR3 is TGTGCCAGCAGCGTAGACCTAGCGGGGGGGGTTACGCAGTATTTT. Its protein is CASSVDLAGGVTQYF.

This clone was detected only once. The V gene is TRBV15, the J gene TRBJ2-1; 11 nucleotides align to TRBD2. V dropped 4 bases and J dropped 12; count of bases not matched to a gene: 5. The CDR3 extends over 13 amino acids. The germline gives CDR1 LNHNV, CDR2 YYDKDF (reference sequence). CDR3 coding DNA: TGTGCCACCAGCACTGGACTAGCGGGTTGGCAGTTCTTC. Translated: CATSTGLAGWQFF. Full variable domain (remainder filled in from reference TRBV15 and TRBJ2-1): DAMVIQNPRYQVTQFGKPVTLSCSQTLNHNVMYWYQQKSSQAPKLLFHYYDKDFNNEADTPDNFQSRRPNTSFCFLDIRSPGLGDTAMYLCATSTGLAGWQFFGPGTRLTVL.

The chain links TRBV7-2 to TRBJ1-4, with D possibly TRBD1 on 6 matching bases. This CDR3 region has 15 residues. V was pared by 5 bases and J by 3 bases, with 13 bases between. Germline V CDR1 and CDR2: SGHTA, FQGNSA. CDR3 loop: CASSTRQVSNEKLFF. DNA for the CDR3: TGTGCCAGCAGCACCCGACAGGTTTCTAATGAAAAACTGTTTTTT.